This T cell receptor (beta chain) was captured by sequencing in a study of CD8+ T cells in alopecia areata. General study findings and limits: Scalp repertoires also include resident alphabeta T cells from normal skin.

Sequencing templates came from extracted RNA that was reverse transcribed into cDNA. Assay: immunoSEQ multiplex PCR; the TCRdb copy retains only in-frame clones and omits some. The table shows around 160,000 clones, with around 47% occurring only once. Comment on this clone: Its antigen is unidentified.

This TCR came from a human donor with alopecia areata. The sequencing sample was made of CD4+ T cells sorted from blood.

The CDR3 DNA reads TGTGCCAGCAGTTACTCGAGGTCTAGCGGGAGTGGTGAGCAGTTCTTC. Encoded protein: CASSYSRSSGSGEQFF. J is TRBJ2-1 and V is TRBV6-5, with TRBD2 matching 10 bases. From germline, CDR1 is MNHEY and CDR2 SVGAGI. This CDR3 contains 16 residues. The trim removed 0 bases at V and 9 bases at J, leaving 8 bases unmatched.